Below, 32 T cell receptor beta chains from the same sample are listed, as sequenced in a study of cytomegalovirus exposure and HLA in healthy donors (dated by TCRdb to the late 2010s). The library was made by the immunoSEQ multiplex PCR assay. For the multiplex PCR, a mixture combining 60 forward primers for TCR Vbeta segments and 13 reverse primers for TCR Jbeta segments was used. TCRdb holds this immuneACCESS table with in-frame rearrangements only. Some clones are missing; in checked studies, unresolved V genes explain under half, and the rest has no known cause. In all, the sample holds tens of thousands of clones, and 80% of those were seen once. The top ten hold about a third of the sample. Specimen: PBMCs. The source of these receptors is a man aged 50-59 years in good health and CMV-seropositive.

This chain uses TRBV7-6 with TRBJ1-1; 7 bases fit TRBD1. V trimming: 1 base; J trimming: 2 bases; junction bases outside the gene matches: 1. Germline CDR1 SGHVS, CDR2 FNYEAQ. CDR3 length equals 14 residues. The CDR3 loop reads CASSLVGGNTEAFF. The CDR3 nucleotides are TGTGCCAGCAGCTTAGTAGGGGGCAACACTGAAGCTTTCTTT.

This chain joins TRBV9 and TRBJ2-1, with D possibly being TRBD2 (6 bases). The germline V gene encodes CDR1 SGDLS and CDR2 YYNGEE. CDR3 length equals 12 residues. With 7 bases removed from V and 6 bases from J, the gap between germline ends came to 11 bases. The CDR3 here is CASSLGSNEQFF. The CDR3 nucleotides are TGTGCCAGCTCCCTCGGGAGCAATGAGCAGTTCTTC.

The rearrangement uses TRBV4-2 and TRBJ2-5; 8 bases are a match to TRBD1. Germline V gene data show CDR1 as LGHNA and CDR2 as YNFKEQ. J gave up 3 bases and V 0 bases, and 6 bases lay outside the gene matches. CDR3 length: 16 residues. The CDR3: CASSQDQRTGKETQYF. The CDR3 bases are TGTGCCAGCAGCCAAGATCAACGGACAGGGAAAGAGACCCAGTACTTC.

V and J are TRBV7-2 and TRBJ2-7; 9 bases are shared with TRBD2. The trim removed 4 bases at V and 6 bases at J, leaving 1 base unmatched. The CDR3 length is 12 residues. Germline CDR1 is SGHTA and CDR2 is FQGNSA. This chain's CDR3 is CASSSSGTEQYF. CDR3 sequence (DNA): TGTGCCAGCAGCTCTAGCGGGACCGAGCAGTACTTC.

The rearrangement uses TRBV10-1 and TRBJ2-5, with TRBD2 matching over 8 bases. Losses at the gene ends were 0 bases for V and 4 bases for J; bases not matched to a gene: 7. Germline V gene lookup returns CDR1 WNHNN and CDR2 SYGVQD (reference sequence). The CDR3 has 16 amino acids. CDR3 nucleotides: TGCGCCAGCAGTGAGTCCACAGCGGGAGAGGGAGAGACCCAGTACTTC. Its translation is CASSESTAGEGETQYF.

J is TRBJ1-2 and V is TRBV5-1; the D gene is possibly TRBD1 (5 bases). This CDR3 has 15 amino acids. Germline CDR1 is SGHRS and CDR2 is YFSETQ. V was trimmed by 0 bases and J by 3 bases, leaving 12 bases between them. CDR3 amino acids: CASSLDRGLDYGYTF. The DNA for the CDR3 is TGCGCCAGCAGCTTGGATCGGGGGTTGGACTATGGCTACACCTTC.

This clone has a handful of counts. This chain joins TRBV6-1 and TRBJ2-7, with D maybe TRBD1 (6 bases). The CDR3 totals 15 residues. V lost 1 base and J 3 bases, leaving 13 bases between the germline ends. CDR1 MNHNS and CDR2 SASEGT come from the germline V gene. CDR3 in amino acids: CASSEDHGQHYEQYF. The CDR3 DNA reads as TGTGCCAGCAGTGAAGACCACGGACAGCACTACGAGCAGTACTTC.

CDR3 in amino acids: CASTRGLVGQETQYF. CDR3 bases: TGTGCCAGCACCAGAGGACTAGTAGGCCAAGAGACCCAGTACTTC. This chain uses TRBV6-1 with TRBJ2-5, with 7 bases lining up with TRBD2. With 7 bases clipped from V and 1 base from J, the junction kept 9 bases outside the gene matches. From germline, CDR1 is MNHNS and CDR2 SASEGT. The CDR3 runs 15 residues.

The V gene is TRBV5-1, the J gene TRBJ2-1; D is unclear. This CDR3 has 13 amino acids. Germline V gene sequence: CDR1 SGHRS, CDR2 YFSETQ. V was cut by 0 bases and J by 4 bases, with 5 bases left in between. CDR3 loop: CASSLEPYNEQFF. Here the CDR3 DNA reads TGCGCCAGCAGCTTGGAGCCGTACAATGAGCAGTTCTTC. The full variable domain, its missing parts supplied by reference TRBV5-1 and TRBJ2-1, is KAGVTQTPRYLIKTRGQQVTLSCSPISGHRSVSWYQQTPGQGLQFLFEYFSETQRNKGNFPGRFSGRQFSNSRSEMNVSTLELGDSALYLCASSLEPYNEQFFGPGTRLTVL.

The chain couples TRBV29-1 to TRBJ2-7; 7 bases are shared with TRBD1. Trimming took 7 bases from V and 1 from J; bases not matched to a gene: 7. The CDR3 loop spans 13 amino acids. Germline V gives CDR1 SQVTM, CDR2 ANQGSEA. The CDR3 DNA reads TGCAGCGCCAGACAGGGCGTTTCCTACGAGCAGTACTTC. Protein sequence: CSARQGVSYEQYF.

This clone appeared a single time. V usage is TRBV5-4 and J usage is TRBJ1-2; TRBD1 matches at 9 bases. Trimming at V came to 2 bases and at J to 2 bases, leaving 1 base not matched to a gene. This CDR3 is built from 14 residues. Germline V CDR1 and CDR2: SGHNT, YYREEE (reference sequence). The CDR3 loop is CASSFGQGNYGYTF. CDR3 nucleotides: TGTGCCAGCAGCTTTGGACAGGGGAACTATGGCTACACCTTC.

The chain employs TRBV5-1 and TRBJ2-7; TRBD1 matches at 10 bases. The V gene's germline CDR1 is SGHRS and CDR2 YFSETQ. Trimming removed 4 bases from V and 9 bases from J; junction bases left unmatched: 13. There are 15 residues in the CDR3. The CDR3 DNA reads as TGCGCCAGCAGCCCGGAGGGACAGGGGTACTTAGGGCAGTACTTC. Protein sequence: CASSPEGQGYLGQYF. Full variable domain (outside the CDR3, taken from reference TRBV5-1 and TRBJ2-7): KAGVTQTPRYLIKTRGQQVTLSCSPISGHRSVSWYQQTPGQGLQFLFEYFSETQRNKGNFPGRFSGRQFSNSRSEMNVSTLELGDSALYLCASSPEGQGYLGQYFGPGTRLTVT.

The J gene is TRBJ1-6, the V gene TRBV18; D ambiguous. The V and J ends lost 6 bases and 7 bases respectively, with 10 bases between them. This CDR3 is 13 amino acids long. In germline, CDR1 is KGHSH, CDR2 LQKENI. The CDR3 region is CASSGAVNSPLHF. The CDR3 bases are TGTGCCAGCTCCGGAGCTGTAAATTCACCCCTCCACTTT.

The V gene is TRBV4-3, the J gene TRBJ1-2; tentative D call: TRBD1 (6 bases). Trimming removed 1 base at V and 7 bases at J, with 13 bases between. This CDR3 spans 14 amino acids. Germline CDR1 is LGHNA and CDR2 is YSLEER. CDR3 sequence reads: CASSQGRGAGGYTF. DNA of the CDR3: TGCGCCAGCAGCCAAGGACGGGGGGCGGGTGGCTACACCTTC.

The chain joins TRBV5-1 to TRBJ2-7; D not certain. The CDR3 is made up of 11 amino acids. Germline loops: CDR1 SGHRS, CDR2 YFSETQ. V was pared by 5 bases and J by 2 bases, with 5 bases between. The CDR3 reads CASSEAYEQYF. The CDR3 DNA sequence: TGCGCCAGCAGTGAGGCCTACGAGCAGTACTTC. Based on the CDR3 plus reference TRBV5-1 and TRBJ2-7, the full variable domain is KAGVTQTPRYLIKTRGQQVTLSCSPISGHRSVSWYQQTPGQGLQFLFEYFSETQRNKGNFPGRFSGRQFSNSRSEMNVSTLELGDSALYLCASSEAYEQYFGPGTRLTVT.

The chain has TRBV27 and TRBJ1-2, with TRBD1 identical over 8 bases. In germline, CDR1 is MNHEY, CDR2 SMNVEV (reference sequence). There are 12 residues in the CDR3. Trimming at V came to 6 bases and at J to 10 bases, leaving 7 bases not matched to a gene. For the CDR3, the DNA is TGTGCCAGCAGCCGGGACAGGTGGTCCTACACCTTC. Translating gives CASSRDRWSYTF.

Worth noting for this clone: One end of the junction varies from germline; a read error may be responsible. The J gene is TRBJ2-4, the V gene TRBV4-1; TRBD2 matches at 13 bases. The CDR3 loop spans 20 amino acids. Germline-derived CDR1 and CDR2 are MGHRA and YSYEKL. The CDR3 is CASSQDENWTSGSQNNSQYF. In nucleotides, the CDR3 is TGCGCCAGCAGCCAAGACGAGAATTGGACTAGCGGGAGTCAGAATAACAGTCAGTACTTC.

The CDR3 loop reads CASSPDRGRGYTF. Written as DNA, the CDR3 is TGTGCCAGCTCACCGGACAGGGGGAGGGGCTACACCTTC. This chain connects TRBV18 to TRBJ1-2, with TRBD1 matching 10 bases. This CDR3 has 13 residues. Germline CDR1 and CDR2: KGHSH and LQKENI. Trimming took 3 bases from V and 8 from J; bases not matched to a gene: 3.

J is TRBJ2-1 and V is TRBV9; TRBD2 matches at 9 bases. V lost 0 bases and J lost 6; bases outside the gene matches: 4. Germline V gene sequence: CDR1 SGDLS, CDR2 YYNGEE. This CDR3 is built from 15 residues. CDR3 sequence reads: CASSVAGTSPNEQFF. CDR3 bases: TGTGCCAGCAGCGTAGCCGGGACTAGCCCCAATGAGCAGTTCTTC.

The chain employs TRBV30 and TRBJ1-5; 8 bases are a match to TRBD1. The germline gives CDR1 GTSNPN, CDR2 SVGIG (reference sequence). Trimming at V came to 0 bases and at J to 7 bases, leaving 5 bases not matched to a gene. The CDR3 is 14 amino acids. The CDR3 coding sequence is TGTGCCTGGAGTGTATTACAGGGGGAACAGCCCCAGCATTTT. As protein: CAWSVLQGEQPQHF.

The V gene is TRBV27, the J gene TRBJ2-7, with TRBD2 identical over 9 bases. After removal of 6 bases from V and 2 bases from J, the junction contained 8 bases not matched to a gene. The CDR3 has 15 residues. The germline V gene encodes CDR1 MNHEY and CDR2 SMNVEV (reference sequence). The CDR3 coding sequence is TGTGCCAGCAGCAGAGCGGGAGGTTTGGCCTACGAGCAGTACTTC. Protein sequence: CASSRAGGLAYEQYF.

The rearrangement joins TRBV4-3 to TRBJ1-4, with 8 bases lining up with TRBD1. Germline-derived CDR1 and CDR2 are LGHNA and YSLEER. The CDR3 sequence is 12 residues long. The junction had 5 bases not matched to a gene; V was cut back by 5 bases and J by 12 bases. DNA of the CDR3: TGCGCCAGCAGCTTAACACAGGGGGAACTGTTTTTT. It is translated as CASSLTQGELFF.

J is TRBJ1-1 and V is TRBV7-3; D remains ambiguous. CDR1 SGHTA and CDR2 FQGTGA come from the germline V gene. Between the trimmed V and J ends, which lost 4 bases and 2 bases, there was a span of 11 bases. The CDR3 consists of 14 residues. The CDR3 loop reads CASSSSRQNTEAFF. The CDR3 coding sequence is TGTGCCAGCAGCTCATCGCGACAAAACACTGAAGCTTTCTTT.

The chain has TRBV18 and TRBJ1-5, with 11 nucleotides matching TRBD1. The CDR3 totals 14 residues. Germline CDR1 KGHSH, CDR2 LQKENI. V lost 6 bases to trimming and J lost 6 bases; unmatched junction nucleotides: 4. The CDR3 nucleotides are TGTGCCAGCTCGGTGGGACAGGGGGTTCAGCCCCAGCATTTT. Amino acid sequence: CASSVGQGVQPQHF.

Here the CDR3 reads CASSEGGVAYEQYF. The DNA of the CDR3 is TGTGCCAGCTCCGAGGGAGGGGTAGCCTACGAGCAGTACTTC. The chain carries TRBV6-1 and TRBJ2-7, with 7 bases matching TRBD2. From germline, CDR1 is MNHNS and CDR2 SASEGT. The CDR3 covers 14 residues. Losses at the gene ends were 8 bases for V and 2 bases for J; bases not matched to a gene: 9.

The chain couples TRBV19 to TRBJ1-5; 8 bases are a match to TRBD1. Germline loops: CDR1 LNHDA, CDR2 SQIVND (reference sequence). This CDR3 is built from 13 residues. The V and J ends lost 4 bases and 7 bases, in that order; junction bases with no gene match: 3. The CDR3 protein is CASSSRGRQPQHF. CDR3 in DNA: TGTGCCAGTAGTAGCAGGGGGCGGCAGCCCCAGCATTTT.

This chain joins TRBV6-5 and TRBJ1-2; TRBD1 might be the D (5 bases). In germline, CDR1 is MNHEY, CDR2 SVGAGI. CDR3 size: 13 residues. Trimming took 8 bases from V and 5 from J, leaving 15 bases between them. The CDR3 bases are TGTGCCAGCCGAGCAGGGCTGGATTATGGCTACACCTTC. Translation: CASRAGLDYGYTF.

V gene TRBV6-1 combines with J gene TRBJ2-2; D is uncertain. The germline gives CDR1 MNHNS, CDR2 SASEGT. Trimming cost V 7 bases and J 1 base, with 7 bases left between them. The CDR3 is 13 amino acids. This CDR3 reads CASMRQNTGELFF. DNA of the CDR3: TGTGCCAGCATGCGGCAGAACACCGGGGAGCTGTTTTTT.

The chain employs TRBV10-3 and TRBJ2-1, with TRBD2 as a possible D gene (6 bases). This CDR3 spans 14 amino acids. Trimming shortened V by 4 bases and J by 8 bases, and 15 bases separated the two germline ends. Germline V gene sequence: CDR1 ENHRY, CDR2 SYGVKD. CDR3 in amino acids: CAISAMGGMHEQFF. Written as DNA, the CDR3 is TGTGCCATCAGTGCCATGGGGGGAATGCATGAGCAGTTCTTC.

On this clone: Relative to the germline gene, one junction end is altered; a read error may explain this. The chain carries TRBV15 and TRBJ2-4; D is unclear. Germline CDR1 LNHNV, CDR2 YYDKDF (reference sequence). CDR3 length: 12 residues. Here the CDR3 DNA reads TGTGCCACCAGCCGTAGAGAAAACAGTCAGTACTTC. As protein: CATSRRENSQYF.

This clone occurred once. The rearrangement links TRBV10-2 to TRBJ2-1, with TRBD2 identical over 10 bases. The germline V gene has CDR1 WSHSY and CDR2 SAAADI. The CDR3 extends over 13 amino acids. V was pared by 4 bases and J by 9 bases, with 3 bases of the junction left unmatched. The CDR3 region is CASSGSSGSEQFF. CDR3 sequence (DNA): TGCGCCAGCAGTGGGTCTAGCGGGAGTGAGCAGTTCTTC.

This chain uses TRBV27 with TRBJ1-2; a weak D match, TRBD1 (6 bases). The CDR3 consists of 13 residues. Between the trimmed V and J ends, which lost 8 bases and 3 bases, there was a span of 13 bases. Germline loops: CDR1 MNHEY, CDR2 SMNVEV (reference sequence). CDR3 sequence: CASGRGTDYGYTF. The CDR3 coding sequence is TGTGCCAGCGGGAGGGGGACGGACTATGGCTACACCTTC.